The 15 T cell receptor beta chains presented below share a single source sample, sequenced in a study of shared clonotypes between healthy human individuals. The method was immunoSEQ multiplex PCR; TCRdb's version includes in-frame clones alone and lacks a portion of them. The data contain some 2.1 million clones, roughly 95% of them singletons. Specimen: naive CD4+ T cells sorted from blood. Described subset: CD45RA+ positively selected. These receptors all stem from a man younger than 35 in good health.

The chain recombines TRBV4-3 with TRBJ1-5; D gene ambiguous. Germline V gene lookup returns CDR1 LGHNA and CDR2 YSLEER. The CDR3 extends over 15 amino acids. V lost 0 bases and J lost 0, with 6 bases in between. CDR3 nucleotide sequence: TGCGCCAGCAGCCAAGAGGCATATAGCAATCAGCCCCAGCATTTT. This encodes CASSQEAYSNQPQHF.

This chain connects TRBV19 to TRBJ2-7; TRBD2 matches 7 bases. This CDR3 is built from 16 residues. The V gene's germline CDR1 is LNHDA and CDR2 SQIVND (reference sequence). V lost 3 bases and J lost 4; bases outside the gene matches: 12. The CDR3 bases are TGTGCCAGTAGTATTGCCGCGGCGAGCGGGGTTTACGAGCAGTACTTC. Translation gives CASSIAAASGVYEQYF.

The gene calls are TRBV27 and TRBJ2-4; 8 bases fit TRBD2. From germline, CDR1 is MNHEY and CDR2 SMNVEV (reference sequence). Unmatched junction bases numbered 3, after V lost 2 bases and J lost 0 bases. The CDR3 length is 16 residues. In DNA form, the CDR3 reads TGTGCCAGCAGTTTACTAGCGGGTGTAGCCAAAAACATTCAGTACTTC. Translation gives CASSLLAGVAKNIQYF.

A word on this clone: The same CDR3 also results from other DNA sequences found in this sample. This chain connects TRBV25-1 to TRBJ1-4, with 7 bases lining up with TRBD1. The CDR3 consists of 15 residues. V was clipped by 2 bases and J by 0 bases; unmatched bases: 0. Germline-derived CDR1 and CDR2 are MGHDK and SYGVNS. CDR3 bases: TGTGCCAGCAGTGAAACAGGGGCAACTAATGAAAAACTGTTTTTT. Translated: CASSETGATNEKLFF.

Remarks on this clone: This sample includes further DNA sequences coding for the same CDR3. The chain recombines TRBV5-4 with TRBJ2-7; 9 bases agree with TRBD2. The CDR3 runs 15 residues. CDR1 SGHNT and CDR2 YYREEE come from the germline V gene (reference sequence). V lost 0 bases, J lost 4 bases, and 5 bases stayed unmatched. CDR3 DNA sequence: TGTGCCAGCAGCTTGGTTGCGGGAGGGCTTTACGAGCAGTACTTC. Protein product: CASSLVAGGLYEQYF.

The gene calls are TRBV5-5 and TRBJ2-2; 7 nucleotides agree with TRBD2. CDR1 is SGHKS, CDR2 YYEKEE, per germline (reference sequence). The CDR3 is 15 residues long. The V and J ends lost 4 bases and 4 bases, in that order; junction bases with no gene match: 7. CDR3 amino acids: CASSGAGSVTGELFF. DNA for the CDR3: TGTGCCAGCAGCGGAGCGGGATCGGTCACCGGGGAGCTGTTTTTT.

The gene calls are TRBV5-4 and TRBJ2-2; TRBD1 matches at 9 bases. The CDR3 sequence is 16 residues long. Germline assignment: CDR1 SGHNT and CDR2 YYREEE (reference sequence). V was clipped by 3 bases and J by 5 bases; unmatched bases: 8. The CDR3 DNA sequence: TGTGCCAGCAGCTGGGCGGTGGGGACAGGGACCGGGGAGCTGTTTTTT. Translation: CASSWAVGTGTGELFF.

Remarks on this clone: Within the sample, other DNA sequences also encode this same CDR3. The chain is built from TRBV5-4 and TRBJ2-5; a possible D gene is TRBD2 (6 bases). Germline values: CDR1 SGHNT, CDR2 YYREEE (reference sequence). The germline V and J ends were trimmed by 4 bases and 1 base, with 8 bases remaining between them. CDR3 length equals 13 residues. CDR3 amino acids: CASSPGGQETQYF. The CDR3, as DNA: TGTGCCAGCAGCCCCGGGGGCCAAGAGACCCAGTACTTC.

J is TRBJ1-2 and V is TRBV18, with TRBD1 matching 7 bases. The length of the CDR3 is 16 residues. CDR1 is KGHSH and CDR2 is LQKENI in the germline V gene. Germline trimming cut 3 bases from V and 10 bases from J; bases unmatched to any gene: 17. Here the CDR3 DNA reads TGTGCCAGCTCACCGAGCCGCGACAGGGTGAGAGAAAACTACACCTTC. Encoded protein: CASSPSRDRVRENYTF.

The chain couples TRBV9 to TRBJ2-1; D is perhaps TRBD2 (6 bases). V dropped 3 bases and J dropped 12 bases, with 16 bases sitting between them. This CDR3 comprises 13 residues. CDR1 and CDR2 from the germline V gene are SGDLS and YYNGEE. Here the CDR3 DNA reads TGTGCCAGCAGCGCCAATTTGGAGGGAGGGCAGTTCTTC. Translating it yields CASSANLEGGQFF.

This rearrangement joins TRBV6-5 to TRBJ1-1; possible D gene TRBD1, 5 bases. Per germline, CDR1 MNHEY and CDR2 SVGAGI. The CDR3 extends over 13 amino acids. The V gene lost 10 bases and the J gene lost 3 bases, with 15 bases spanning the gap. CDR3 loop: CAIRRVRDTEAFF. The CDR3 coding sequence is TGTGCCATCCGGAGGGTCAGGGACACTGAAGCTTTCTTT.

The V and J genes are TRBV6-4 and TRBJ2-7; a weak D match, TRBD1 (6 bases). Trimming took 4 bases from V and 2 from J, leaving 12 bases between them. Germline CDR1 MRHNA, CDR2 SNTAGT. The CDR3 runs 14 residues. The CDR3 loop reads CASSGSRTAYEQYF. The CDR3 nucleotides are TGTGCCAGCAGTGGTTCCAGGACAGCCTACGAGCAGTACTTC.

This clone was recorded once. The chain is built from TRBV4-1 and TRBJ1-2; unclear D gene. Germline V gene sequence: CDR1 MGHRA, CDR2 YSYEKL. The CDR3 covers 14 residues. Deletions cut 0 bases from V and 2 bases from J, with 7 bases between. DNA for the CDR3: TGCGCCAGCAGCCAAGAACTGGGGAACTATGGCTACACCTTC. Protein sequence: CASSQELGNYGYTF.

As for this clone: A junction end diverges from the germline sequence, so it may reflect a read error. V gene TRBV11-2 combines with J gene TRBJ1-1; 7 bases map to TRBD1. Germline CDR1 is SGHAT and CDR2 is FQNNGV. This CDR3 contains 14 residues. CDR3 sequence (DNA): TGTGCCAGCAGCCTAGACAGGGTAGACTCTGAAGCTTTCTTT. Amino acids: CASSLDRVDSEAFF.

This clone has a single count. The chain couples TRBV4-1 to TRBJ1-5; D gene unclear. Germline values: CDR1 MGHRA, CDR2 YSYEKL. V was shortened by 4 bases and J by 3 bases, with 7 bases between the two germline ends. This CDR3 contains 13 residues. In DNA form, the CDR3 reads TGCGCCAGCAGCCGGGCCGTCAATCAGCCCCAGCATTTT. It encodes CASSRAVNQPQHF.